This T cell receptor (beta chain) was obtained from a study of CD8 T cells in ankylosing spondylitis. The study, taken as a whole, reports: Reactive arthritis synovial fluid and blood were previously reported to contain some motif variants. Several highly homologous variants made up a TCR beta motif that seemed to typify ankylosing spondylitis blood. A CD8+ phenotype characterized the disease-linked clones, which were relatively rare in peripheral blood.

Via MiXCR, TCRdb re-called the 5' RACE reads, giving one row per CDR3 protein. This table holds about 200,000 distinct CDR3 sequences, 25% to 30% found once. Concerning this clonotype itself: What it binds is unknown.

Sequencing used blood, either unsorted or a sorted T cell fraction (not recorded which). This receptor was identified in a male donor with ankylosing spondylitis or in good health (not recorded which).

CDR3 amino acids: CASSQDVASGANVLTF. The CDR3 DNA sequence: TGTGCCAGCAGCCAAGATGTCGCCTCTGGGGCCAACGTCCTGACTTTC. The chain combines TRBV4-2 with TRBJ2-6; unclear D gene. This CDR3 contains 16 residues. Germline CDR1 LGHNA, CDR2 YNFKEQ. Trimming shortened V by 0 bases and J by 0 bases, and 6 bases separated the two germline ends.